The 27 T cell receptor beta chains in this list originate from one sample, sequenced in a study of shared clonotypes between healthy human individuals. Positively selected for CCR7, the CD45RO-negative cells used as naive CD8 cells excluded terminally differentiated effector memory CD45RA+ cells. Repertoires were generated with immunoSEQ multiplex PCR, while TCRdb's copy carries only in-frame clones and drops some. Here the sample spans millions of clones, around 96% being singletons. Sequenced input: naive CD8+ T cells sorted from blood. Receptors were obtained from a man aged 18 to 29 in good health.

On this clone: The same CDR3 also results from other DNA sequences found in this sample. The rearrangement joins TRBV20-1 to TRBJ2-3; unclear D gene. CDR1 and CDR2 (germline): DFQATT, SNEGSKA (reference sequence). Trimming shortened V by 2 bases and J by 2 bases, and 2 bases separated the two germline ends. The CDR3 extends over 11 amino acids. The CDR3 spells CSARPTDTQYF. CDR3 coding DNA: TGCAGTGCTAGACCCACAGATACGCAGTATTTT.

The chain employs TRBV11-2 and TRBJ1-6; D is possibly TRBD1 (5 bases). In germline, CDR1 is SGHAT, CDR2 FQNNGV. This CDR3 is 15 amino acids long. Trimming removed 2 bases from V and 9 bases from J, with 14 bases in between. For the CDR3, the DNA is TGTGCCAGCAGCTTAATTCCCGGGACTGGTTCACCCCTCCACTTT. Translated: CASSLIPGTGSPLHF.

The chain joins TRBV7-8 to TRBJ2-7, with 7 bases lining up with TRBD2. The CDR3 loop spans 14 amino acids. The ends lost 5 bases at V and 1 base at J; junction bases unmatched: 5. Germline V CDR1 and CDR2: SGHVS, FQNEAQ. CDR3 in amino acids: CASSQSGVSYEQYF. Written as DNA, the CDR3 is TGTGCCAGCAGCCAGAGCGGGGTTTCCTACGAGCAGTACTTC.

The chain employs TRBV10-3 and TRBJ1-2; D remains unclear. The V end lost 3 bases, the J end lost 8 bases, and 10 bases lay between the germline ends. CDR3 length: 12 amino acids. Germline CDR1 is ENHRY and CDR2 is SYGVKD. CDR3 DNA sequence: TGTGCCATCAGTGATATAAGGTCCGGCTACACCTTC. Its translation: CAISDIRSGYTF.

On this clone: Other nucleotide sequences from this sample produce the same CDR3. This chain joins TRBV27 and TRBJ2-7, with 7 positions matching TRBD2. This CDR3 is 14 amino acids long. The junction had 5 bases not matched to a gene; V was cut back by 2 bases and J by 4 bases. Germline V gene data show CDR1 as MNHEY and CDR2 as SMNVEV (reference sequence). In nucleotides, the CDR3 is TGTGCCAGCAGTTTAGCGGGAGATTCTTACGAGCAGTACTTC. It codes for CASSLAGDSYEQYF.

The chain is built from TRBV6-5 and TRBJ2-1, with 7 bases lining up with TRBD1. The CDR3 sequence is 16 residues long. V was pared by 2 bases and J by 7 bases, with 11 bases of the junction left unmatched. CDR1 and CDR2 from the germline V gene are MNHEY and SVGAGI. The CDR3 here is CASSYPSQGSVNEQFF. The CDR3 DNA follows: TGTGCCAGCAGTTACCCCTCACAGGGGAGTGTGAATGAGCAGTTCTTC.

The chain carries TRBV7-9 and TRBJ1-1; TRBD1 might be the D (6 bases). The CDR3 loop spans 11 amino acids. Germline V gene sequence: CDR1 SEHNR, CDR2 FQNEAQ (reference sequence). V was cut by 3 bases and J by 8 bases, with 7 bases left in between. The CDR3 DNA reads TGTGCCAGCAGCTTCACAGGGGAAGCTTTCTTT. Protein sequence: CASSFTGEAFF.

Worth noting for this clone: One junction end does not reproduce the germline sequence, and a read error may be involved. The chain employs TRBV7-7 and TRBJ2-7, with TRBD1 as a possible D gene (7 bases). Germline CDR1 is SSHAT and CDR2 is FNYEAQ (reference sequence). This CDR3 contains 15 residues. DNA for the CDR3: TGTGCTAGCAGCCCGGGGGCCGGACAGGCCTACGAGCAGTACTTC. Translation gives CASSPGAGQAYEQYF.

A remark on this clone: Other DNA sequences within the sample encode an identical CDR3. The rearrangement links TRBV30 to TRBJ2-5, with D perhaps given as TRBD1 or TRBD2 (7 bases each). Germline CDR1 is GTSNPN and CDR2 is SVGIG (reference sequence). The CDR3 sequence is 14 residues long. The V end was cut by 0 bases, the J end by 5 bases, with 13 bases between. The CDR3 spells CAWSVGQGGETQYF. CDR3 bases: TGTGCCTGGAGTGTAGGCCAGGGGGGGGAGACCCAGTACTTC.

The J gene is TRBJ1-2, the V gene TRBV9; D remains ambiguous. The CDR3 covers 14 residues. Trimming removed 0 bases at V and 4 bases at J, with 10 bases between. In germline, CDR1 is SGDLS, CDR2 YYNGEE. CDR3 loop: CASSVGGSIYGYTF. As DNA, the CDR3 is TGTGCCAGCAGCGTAGGTGGGAGCATCTATGGCTACACCTTC.

The chain combines TRBV4-3 with TRBJ2-3; D uncertain. Germline CDR1 LGHNA, CDR2 YSLEER. Trimming removed 0 bases at V and 5 bases at J, with 9 bases between. The CDR3 is 14 residues long. The chain's CDR3 is CASSQEKVGDTQYF. In nucleotides, the CDR3 is TGCGCCAGCAGCCAAGAAAAAGTCGGAGATACGCAGTATTTT.

About this clone: Other DNA sequences in this sample translate to the same CDR3. The chain links TRBV27 to TRBJ2-7; the D gene is possibly TRBD1 (5 bases). Deletions cut 5 bases from V and 3 bases from J, with 8 bases between. The CDR3 is made up of 12 amino acids. The V gene's germline CDR1 is MNHEY and CDR2 SMNVEV (reference sequence). This CDR3 reads CASSITGYEQYF. The CDR3 DNA is TGTGCCAGCAGTATCACAGGCTACGAGCAGTACTTC.

V and J are TRBV19 and TRBJ1-3; the match to TRBD1 covers 7 bases. V was pared by 4 bases and J by 7 bases, with 10 bases of the junction left unmatched. This CDR3 comprises 15 residues. The germline CDR1 and CDR2 sequences are LNHDA and SQIVND (reference sequence). For the CDR3, the DNA is TGTGCCAGTAGTACCCCGACAGGGTTTTACAACACCATATATTTT. Translated, it gives CASSTPTGFYNTIYF.

This clone is a singleton in its sample. V and J are TRBV7-6 and TRBJ2-1; D remains unclear. Germline V gives CDR1 SGHVS, CDR2 FNYEAQ. This CDR3 spans 14 amino acids. Trimming took 1 base from V and 0 from J, leaving 4 bases between them. The CDR3 nucleotides read TGTGCCAGCAGCTTAGGCCTCTCCTACAATGAGCAGTTCTTC. Translation: CASSLGLSYNEQFF.

The chain joins TRBV5-3 to TRBJ2-5; D gene unclear. TRBV5-3 is identified as an open reading frame with a role that is uncertain. Trimming left V 7 bases short and J 7 bases short, with 14 bases between. This CDR3 spans 12 amino acids. The CDR3 region has the DNA TGTGCCAGAGTTGTCACAGAAGGGACCCAGTACTTC. Encoded protein: CARVVTEGTQYF.

The chain uses TRBV11-2 and TRBJ2-7; 7 bases are shared with TRBD1. This CDR3 is built from 15 residues. V gave up 2 bases and J gave up 2 bases; unmatched junction bases: 6. Germline CDR1 reads SGHAT; CDR2 reads FQNNGV. CDR3 residues: CASSLNPDRAYEQYF. The DNA of the CDR3 is TGTGCCAGCAGCTTAAACCCCGACAGGGCCTACGAGCAGTACTTC.

The V gene is TRBV4-1, the J gene TRBJ2-2; D is possibly TRBD2 (5 bases). Trimming shortened V by 2 bases and J by 0 bases, and 10 bases separated the two germline ends. Germline values: CDR1 MGHRA, CDR2 YSYEKL. This CDR3 is 16 amino acids long. Written as DNA, the CDR3 is TGCGCCAGCAGCCAACTCATCGGGACGAACACCGGGGAGCTGTTTTTT. Translated: CASSQLIGTNTGELFF.

This clone was found once. The chain combines TRBV2 with TRBJ1-6; TRBD1 is a possible D gene (6 bases). The CDR3 is made up of 18 amino acids. V shed 6 bases and J shed 0 bases, with 18 bases lying between them. Germline V gene data show CDR1 as SNHLY and CDR2 as FYNNEI. The CDR3 region is CASSLSVGGVSYNSPLHF. As DNA, the CDR3 is TGTGCCAGCAGCCTCAGCGTTGGGGGCGTCTCCTATAATTCACCCCTCCACTTT.

The chain links TRBV5-1 to TRBJ2-1, with 9 bases matching TRBD1. V shed 0 bases and J 4 bases; nucleotides not matched to a gene: 8. The germline V gene has CDR1 SGHRS and CDR2 YFSETQ. This CDR3 spans 17 amino acids. CDR3 amino acids: CASSLGQGEFGYNEQFF. In DNA form, the CDR3 reads TGCGCCAGCAGCTTGGGACAGGGGGAATTCGGGTACAATGAGCAGTTCTTC.

The chain recombines TRBV4-1 with TRBJ1-1, with 8 bases fitting TRBD1. Germline V gene lookup returns CDR1 MGHRA and CDR2 YSYEKL. The CDR3 loop spans 15 amino acids. The V segment lost 2 bases and the J segment 5 bases; nucleotides outside the gene matches: 7. CDR3 DNA: TGCGCCAGCAGCCAACTTATGACAGGGGATACTGAAGCTTTCTTT. It is translated as CASSQLMTGDTEAFF.

The gene calls are TRBV9 and TRBJ1-4; D gene uncertain. The germline gives CDR1 SGDLS, CDR2 YYNGEE. V was clipped by 0 bases and J by 2 bases, with 11 bases between them. The CDR3 has 16 amino acids. CDR3 in amino acids: CASSVEAVPTNEKLFF. In DNA, the CDR3 is TGTGCCAGCAGCGTAGAGGCAGTTCCCACTAATGAAAAACTGTTTTTT.

This chain connects TRBV14 to TRBJ1-3; D call uncertain. Trimming pared 2 bases from V and 0 bases from J, leaving 11 bases between. The CDR3 has 16 residues. The germline V gene encodes CDR1 SGHDN and CDR2 FVKESK. The CDR3 sequence: CASSQFGFSSGNTIYF. The CDR3 DNA is TGTGCCAGCAGCCAATTCGGGTTCTCCTCTGGAAACACCATATATTTT.

V is TRBV27 and J is TRBJ1-4; TRBD1 might be the D (5 bases). The CDR3 covers 16 residues. Germline V gives CDR1 MNHEY, CDR2 SMNVEV (reference sequence). V was shortened by 5 bases and J by 4 bases, with 17 bases between the two germline ends. This chain's CDR3 is CASSGAEGENNEKLFF. The CDR3 nucleotides read TGTGCCAGCAGTGGGGCAGAAGGGGAGAATAATGAAAAACTGTTTTTT. Looking up the rest from reference TRBV27 and TRBJ1-4 gives the full variable domain: EAQVTQNPRYLITVTGKKLTVTCSQNMNHEYMSWYRQDPGLGLRQIYYSMNVEVTDKGDVPEGYKVSRKEKRNFPLILESPSPNQTSLYFCASSGAEGENNEKLFFGSGTQLSVL.

The chain is built from TRBV10-3 and TRBJ2-7; maybe TRBD2 (5 bases). The V end was cut by 7 bases, the J end by 3 bases, with 13 bases between. Germline V lookup: CDR1 ENHRY, CDR2 SYGVKD. The CDR3 length is 13 residues. The CDR3 DNA sequence: TGTGCCATCACTTACGGTCGGGGCTACGAGCAGTACTTC. It yields the protein CAITYGRGYEQYF.

The CDR3 DNA follows: TGCGCCAGCAGCCCCCTAGCGGATACTACCTACGAGCAGTACTTC. This codes for CASSPLADTTYEQYF. The rearrangement uses TRBV4-1 and TRBJ2-7, with TRBD2 matching over 7 bases. J gave up 2 bases and V 4 bases, and 8 bases lay outside the gene matches. Per germline, CDR1 MGHRA and CDR2 YSYEKL. The CDR3 covers 15 residues.

The chain links TRBV5-6 to TRBJ2-7; a possible D gene is TRBD2 (6 bases). The CDR3 has 13 residues. V was trimmed by 5 bases and J by 3 bases, leaving 12 bases between them. Germline lookup yields CDR1 SGHDT and CDR2 YYEEEE. The CDR3 loop is CASRQEGNYEQYF. The CDR3 DNA sequence: TGTGCCAGCAGACAGGAGGGGAACTACGAGCAGTACTTC. Looking up the rest from reference TRBV5-6 and TRBJ2-7 gives the full variable domain: DAGVTQSPTHLIKTRGQQVTLRCSPKSGHDTVSWYQQALGQGPQFIFQYYEEEERQRGNFPDRFSGHQFPNYSSELNVNALLLGDSALYLCASRQEGNYEQYFGPGTRLTVT.

Remarks on this clone: Its ends do not fully match the called genes, so a read error is possible. The rearrangement links TRBV7-7 to TRBJ1-2; D possibly corresponds to TRBD1 (6 bases). The CDR3 length is 22 residues. CDR1 is SSHAT, CDR2 FNYEAQ, per germline (reference sequence). CDR3 protein: CASSSYSPHGTRPFRFNYGYTF. Here the CDR3 DNA reads TGTGCTAGCAGCTCTTATTCCCCCCACGGGACAAGGCCTTTCCGATTCAACTATGGCTACACCTTC.